The clone carrying this TCR beta chain came up a few times. The target antigen is unknown. These data originate in a study of regulatory T cells in long-lasting Graves disease. TCR beta libraries were built with iRepertoire HTBI primers and Arm-PCR of CDR3 regions. TCRdb re-analysed the multiplex PCR reads in MiXCR, keeping a single row per CDR3 protein. Of roughly 450,000 distinct CDR3 sequences listed, roughly 20% were seen once; the top ten hold about 8.3%. Study-wide results and limits: Favoring TRBV28, TRBJ1-2 and TRBJ2-5 was a feature seen in persistent disease.

CDR3 length: 21 residues. The time point is: persistent/refractory GD, antithyroid drugs over 5 years with positive TRAb. Isolated PBMC RNA provided the starting material for the TCR library. Specimen: peripheral blood mononuclear cells (PBMCs), collected when the disease was refractory, from a patient treated with antithyroid drugs. The sequence came from a female donor with Graves disease. The chain is built from TRBV3-2 and TRBJ2-4; the DNA was not used to check the table's D call, TRBD1. TRBV3-2 is a recognized pseudogene. The CDR3, as DNA: TGTGCCAGCAGCCGGCATTTAGGGACAGCGGAGACTATGCAGACCAAAAACATTCAGTACTTC. As protein: CASSRHLGTAETMQTKNIQYF.